The rows below give T cell receptor beta chains drawn from one sample of a study of T cell responses to AZD1222 COVID-19 vaccine. Generated by immunoSEQ multiplex PCR, the TCRdb table keeps only in-frame clones and is missing some. Of around 120,000 clones listed, 85% to 95% were seen once; the top ten hold 1.6%. The sample here was peripheral blood, taken 28 days after the second AZD1222 dose. Every receptor here comes from an adult who received the AZD1222 COVID-19 vaccine. Each CDR3 is given with its conserved first and last residue. A D gene is named only where the DNA matches it firmly. Expanded clones get a size class; other rows say once, few or many, or leave the size out.

d_gene	j_gene	v_gene	abundance	CDR3nt	CDR3aa
.	TRBJ1-4	TRBV19	.	TGTGCCAGTAGCGGAGTTGTGAAAAAACTGTTTTTT	CASSGVVKKLFF
.	TRBJ2-1	TRBV5-1	once	TGCGCCAGCAGCTTGGAAACTAGCTATTCCTACAATGAGCAGTTCTTC	CASSLETSYSYNEQFF
.	TRBJ1-2	TRBV7-9	.	TGTTCACATGGACAAGCTAACTATGGCTACACCTTC	CSHGQANYGYTF
.	TRBJ1-5	TRBV15	.	TGTGCCACCTCTAGGGTCGGCCAGCCCCAGCATTTT	CATSRVGQPQHF
.	TRBJ1-5	TRBV18	.	TGTGCCAGCTCAGAAGGCGCTCTAAGCAATCAGCCCCAGCATTTT	CASSEGALSNQPQHF
TRBD1	TRBJ1-2	TRBV6-4	.	TGTGCCAGCAGAGCTTTTGCCGGGACAGGGGATGGCTACACCTTC	CASRAFAGTGDGYTF
TRBD2	TRBJ2-7	TRBV5-1	.	TGCGCCAGCAGCGCCGGACTAGATGCTTCCTACGAGCAGTACTTC	CASSAGLDASYEQYF
TRBD1	TRBJ2-2	TRBV9	.	TGTGCCAGCAGCCCCGGGACAGTCACCGGGGAGCTGTTTTTT	CASSPGTVTGELFF
TRBD1	TRBJ1-6	TRBV19	.	TGTGCCAGTAGTAGAGACAGGGATGATAATTCACCCCTCCACTTT	CASSRDRDDNSPLHF
.	TRBJ2-3	TRBV6-6	.	TGTGCCAGCACTCCGAGGGGGGGCGATACGCAGTATTTT	CASTPRGGDTQYF
.	TRBJ2-2	TRBV7-9	.	TGTGCCAGCAGCTCCCCGGAAGGTCAGGCAGCGAACACCGGGGAGCTGTTTTTT	CASSSPEGQAANTGELFF
.	TRBJ2-2	TRBV6-1	.	TGTGCCAGCAGTGAAGTCTGGCTCACCGGGGAGCTGTTTTTT	CASSEVWLTGELFF
TRBD2	TRBJ2-1	TRBV7-3	.	TGTGCCAGCAGCCCGGGGGGGACTAGCGGGAGACACAATGAGCAGTTCTTC	CASSPGGTSGRHNEQFF
.	TRBJ1-6	TRBV4-2	few	TGTGCCAGCAGCCAAGACGGTGCCAATTCACCCCTCCACTTT	CASSQDGANSPLHF
.	TRBJ2-5	TRBV20-1	.	TGCAGTGCTAGTGGGGGCGGTATCCAAGAGACCCAGTACTTC	CSASGGGIQETQYF
.	TRBJ2-7	TRBV6-5	.	TGTGCCAGCAGTTACGGTTCCAGCTCCTACGAGCAGTACTTC	CASSYGSSSYEQYF
TRBD1	TRBJ1-2	TRBV18	.	TGTGCCAGCTCACCAGGACAGGGGGCGCCTCATGGCTACACCTTC	CASSPGQGAPHGYTF
.	TRBJ1-4	TRBV9	once	TGTGCCAGCAGCGTGGGCTCGGGGGCAACTAATGAAAAACTGTTTTTT	CASSVGSGATNEKLFF
.	TRBJ2-1	TRBV6-1	.	TGTGCCAGCAGTGAACGGCGCGAACTCCTCAATGAGCAGTTCTTC	CASSERRELLNEQFF
TRBD1	TRBJ1-1	TRBV4-1	.	TGCGCCAGCAGCCAAACTGACAGGGGTGAAGCTTTCTTT	CASSQTDRGEAFF
.	TRBJ2-2	TRBV6-5	.	TGTGCCAGCACCCAGAGCCATGGGGCCGGGGAGCTGTTTTTT	CASTQSHGAGELFF
.	TRBJ1-6	TRBV6-5	.	TGTGCCAGCAGTAAGCTGATCATGGCATCACCCCTCCACTTT	CASSKLIMASPLHF
.	TRBJ2-7	TRBV5-1	.	TGCGCCAGCAGCTCCCGGTGGGGCAGAACCTACGAGCAGTACTTC	CASSSRWGRTYEQYF